The 24 T cell receptor beta chains below were found in one sample sequenced in a study of neurological immune-mediated disorders. Each CDR3 protein is one row after TCRdb ran MiXCR on the 5' RACE reads. The sample includes approximately 40,000 distinct CDR3 sequences, 20% to 25% of them seen just once. Regarding time point: technical triplicate 3. Sequences were obtained from PBMCs. Source of these receptors: a man aged 55 to 70 with HTLV-1-associated myelopathy (HAM/TSP).

Comment on this clonotype: Being one base from a much bigger clone, this may be a read error. This chain connects TRBV3-1 to TRBJ2-3; TRBD2 might be the D (6 bases). This CDR3 is 17 amino acids long. Germline V gives CDR1 LGHDT, CDR2 YNNKEL (reference sequence). With 2 bases removed from V and 4 bases from J, the gap between germline ends came to 19 bases. CDR3: CASSQYPVSGVADTQYF. The DNA for the CDR3 is TGTGCCAGCAGCCAATATCCGGTTAGCGGAGTCGCAGATACGCAGTATTTT.

This clonotype is labeled as medium-sized. The chain recombines TRBV4-1 with TRBJ1-5; 8 bases map to TRBD1. CDR1 MGHRA and CDR2 YSYEKL come from the germline V gene. Trimming took 0 bases from V and 5 from J; bases not matched to a gene: 3. This CDR3 region has 15 residues. The CDR3 nucleotides are TGCGCCAGCAGCCAAGAGGTGACAGGGGATCAGCCCCAGCATTTT. Translated: CASSQEVTGDQPQHF.

There are many counts of this clonotype. J is TRBJ2-3 and V is TRBV29-1; the D gene is possibly TRBD2 (5 bases). This CDR3 contains 14 residues. V lost 2 bases and J lost 2, with 11 bases in between. Looked up from germline, CDR1 is SQVTM and CDR2 is ANQGSEA. In nucleotides, the CDR3 is TGCAGCGTTGAAAGCGGCAGATACACAGATACGCAGTATTTT. Translating it yields CSVESGRYTDTQYF.

This clonotype has ten or more counts. The chain has TRBV12-3 or TRBV12-4 and TRBJ2-7; possible D gene TRBD2, 5 bases. V was trimmed by 2 bases and J by 4 bases, leaving 12 bases between them. This CDR3 spans 14 amino acids. The CDR3 region is CASSLSGHGYEQYF. For the CDR3, the DNA is TGTGCCAGCAGTTTAAGCGGCCATGGTTACGAGCAGTACTTC.

This clonotype was detected ten times or more. This chain links TRBV9 with TRBJ1-1; 7 positions match TRBD1. CDR1 is SGDLS and CDR2 is YYNGEE in the germline V gene. V was clipped by 0 bases and J by 5 bases; unmatched bases: 10. The CDR3 loop spans 16 amino acids. DNA of the CDR3: TGTGCCAGCAGCGTAGGGCTAACAGGGGAGAAGACTGAAGCTTTCTTT. Translating it yields CASSVGLTGEKTEAFF.

This clonotype showed up many times. The J gene is TRBJ2-2, the V gene TRBV5-1, with D hard to call. CDR3 size: 16 residues. CDR1 and CDR2 (germline): SGHRS, YFSETQ. With 0 bases removed from V and 2 bases from J, the gap between germline ends came to 11 bases. This CDR3 reads CASSLAARSNTGELFF. CDR3 sequence (DNA): TGCGCCAGCAGCTTGGCCGCTAGAAGTAACACCGGGGAGCTGTTTTTT.

CDR3: CASSRALTSASYEQYF. CDR3 bases: TGTGCCAGCAGCCGGGCACTGACTAGCGCATCCTACGAGCAGTACTTC. The J gene is TRBJ2-7, the V gene TRBV11-2; TRBD2 aligns across 8 bases. The CDR3 extends over 16 amino acids. The germline V gene has CDR1 SGHAT and CDR2 FQNNGV. V trimming: 5 bases; J trimming: 1 base; junction bases outside the gene matches: 10.

The chain carries TRBV9 and TRBJ2-7; 8 bases are a match to TRBD1. The CDR3 is 15 amino acids. V gave up 4 bases and J gave up 3 bases; unmatched junction bases: 9. CDR1 and CDR2 (germline): SGDLS, YYNGEE. CDR3 sequence (DNA): TGTGCCAGCAGCCTAACCGGCGGGACAGGCTACGAGCAGTACTTC. As protein: CASSLTGGTGYEQYF.

This clonotype was picked up many times. This chain uses TRBV2 with TRBJ2-2, with TRBD1 matching 8 bases. The CDR3 length is 15 residues. Germline CDR1 SNHLY, CDR2 FYNNEI. Losses at the gene ends were 6 bases for V and 4 bases for J; bases not matched to a gene: 7. The CDR3 loop reads CASRVRGLVTGELFF. The CDR3 DNA reads as TGTGCCAGCAGGGTCAGGGGGCTTGTCACCGGGGAGCTGTTTTTT.

In its sample, this clonotype was seen many times. The chain joins TRBV12-3 or TRBV12-4 to TRBJ2-7; TRBD2 might be the D (6 bases). V dropped 5 bases and J dropped 9 bases, with 11 bases sitting between them. The CDR3 covers 11 residues. The CDR3 nucleotides read TGTGCCAGCAGTCAGGCGGGACGGCAGTACTTC. This codes for CASSQAGRQYF.

This chain uses TRBV20-1 with TRBJ1-2, with 7 bases matching TRBD1. With 6 bases clipped from V and 8 bases from J, the junction kept 12 bases outside the gene matches. Germline assignment: CDR1 DFQATT and CDR2 SNEGSKA (reference sequence). There are 13 residues in the CDR3. The CDR3 here is CSATPGQSRGYTF. The CDR3 region has the DNA TGCAGTGCAACCCCGGGACAGAGTAGGGGCTACACCTTC.

This sequence joins TRBV27 and TRBJ2-1; D is perhaps TRBD2 (6 bases). CDR1 is MNHEY and CDR2 is SMNVEV in the germline V gene (reference sequence). Trimming left V 3 bases short and J 10 bases short, with 19 bases between. The CDR3 is made up of 15 amino acids. CDR3 bases: TGTGCCAGCAGTTTTGTCGCCCTCTCTCGGGGGGAGCAGTTCTTC. Translation gives CASSFVALSRGEQFF.

This clonotype was counted at least ten times. This chain links TRBV4-1 with TRBJ2-1; D remains unclear. The ends were cut back, 6 bases at V and 0 bases at J, with 9 bases in the middle. CDR1 and CDR2 (germline): MGHRA, YSYEKL. This CDR3 is 14 amino acids long. CDR3 in amino acids: CASRPLDSYNEQFF. For the CDR3, the DNA is TGCGCCAGCAGGCCCCTCGACTCCTACAATGAGCAGTTCTTC.

This clonotype occurred many times. V is TRBV27 and J is TRBJ1-6; no definite D call. V was pared by 8 bases and J by 0 bases, with 14 bases between. The CDR3 runs to 16 residues. The germline CDR1 and CDR2 sequences are MNHEY and SMNVEV (reference sequence). CDR3 amino acids: CASGVGRGSYNSPLHF. The CDR3 DNA follows: TGTGCCAGCGGCGTAGGTCGGGGCTCCTATAATTCACCCCTCCACTTT.

This clonotype was recorded at least ten times. The chain links TRBV28 to TRBJ1-5; the match to TRBD1 covers 7 bases. Germline CDR1 and CDR2: MDHEN and SYDVKM. The CDR3 loop spans 17 amino acids. J was trimmed by 1 base and V by 5 bases; bases with no gene match: 11. The CDR3, as DNA: TGTGCCAGCAGTACCCTCGGGACAGCGAGCAGCAATCAGCCCCAGCATTTT. Translated, it gives CASSTLGTASSNQPQHF.

This clonotype was recorded many times. The chain is built from TRBV20-1 and TRBJ1-1; no definite D call. The germline V gene encodes CDR1 DFQATT and CDR2 SNEGSKA (reference sequence). Trimming removed 1 base from V and 4 bases from J, with 16 bases in between. The length of the CDR3 is 15 residues. CDR3 sequence (DNA): TGCAGTGCTAGAGGGGCAGCCAACCTGGGCACTGAAGCTTTCTTT. Translated: CSARGAANLGTEAFF.

The J gene is TRBJ1-3, the V gene TRBV7-2; tentatively, D is TRBD1 (6 bases). The ends were cut back, 5 bases at V and 4 bases at J, with 15 bases in the middle. Germline V lookup: CDR1 SGHTA, CDR2 FQGNSA. The CDR3 has 15 amino acids. DNA for the CDR3: TGTGCCAGCAGCCCGCACAGGGCGGGGGGAAACACCATATATTTT. Its translation: CASSPHRAGGNTIYF.

This clonotype was detected ten times or more. The chain uses TRBV6-6 and TRBJ1-1, with TRBD1 as a possible D gene (5 bases). The CDR3 has 13 residues. V was pared by 6 bases and J by 1 base, with 9 bases between. Germline V gene data show CDR1 as MNHNY and CDR2 as SVGAGI (reference sequence). This CDR3 is CASRSGSNTEAFF. The CDR3 nucleotides are TGTGCCAGCAGATCAGGGTCGAACACTGAAGCTTTCTTT.

The sample holds many counts of this clonotype. The chain carries TRBV12-3 or TRBV12-4 and TRBJ1-1, with 8 bases matching TRBD1. Trimming at V came to 5 bases and at J to 1 base, leaving 6 bases not matched to a gene. This CDR3 region has 15 residues. The DNA of the CDR3 is TGTGCCAGCAGTCCCAGGGGGCTAGGGAACACTGAAGCTTTCTTT. Its protein product is CASSPRGLGNTEAFF.

Ten or more counts support this clonotype. V and J are TRBV29-1 and TRBJ2-6, with TRBD2 matching 13 bases. V lost 7 bases to trimming and J lost 1 base; unmatched junction nucleotides: 4. Germline CDR1 and CDR2: SQVTM and ANQGSEA. The CDR3 length is 16 residues. The CDR3 DNA follows: TGCAGCGCCAGGACTAGCGGGAGTTCTGGGGCCAACGTCCTGACTTTC. Translating gives CSARTSGSSGANVLTF.

This clonotype counts as medium-sized. The rearrangement uses TRBV10-1 and TRBJ1-3, with 7 bases matching TRBD1. The CDR3 has 13 amino acids. V was pared by 11 bases and J by 4 bases, with 8 bases of the junction left unmatched. Germline V gene data show CDR1 as WNHNN and CDR2 as SYGVQD (reference sequence). The CDR3 coding sequence is TGCGCCCCTGAGACAGGGTTCGGAAACACCATATATTTT. Protein product: CAPETGFGNTIYF.

This clonotype came up many times. The chain uses TRBV29-1 and TRBJ1-5; 7 bases are a match to TRBD1. Looked up from germline, CDR1 is SQVTM and CDR2 is ANQGSEA. This CDR3 region has 13 residues. V lost 4 bases and J lost 5; bases outside the gene matches: 5. The CDR3 here is CSVGQGGDQPQHF. The CDR3, as DNA: TGCAGCGTTGGACAGGGAGGCGATCAGCCCCAGCATTTT.

This rearrangement joins TRBV30 to TRBJ1-5; D ambiguous. The V gene lost 5 bases and the J gene lost 0 bases, with 14 bases spanning the gap. Germline V gives CDR1 GTSNPN, CDR2 SVGIG (reference sequence). This CDR3 contains 15 residues. CDR3 in DNA: TGTGCCTGGGGGCCATTTTCTAATAGCAATCAGCCCCAGCATTTT. Its protein product is CAWGPFSNSNQPQHF.

This clonotype was detected ten times or more. The chain recombines TRBV3-1 with TRBJ1-6; the match to TRBD1 covers 9 bases. CDR1 and CDR2 from the germline V gene are LGHDT and YNNKEL (reference sequence). CDR3 length equals 16 residues. V was pared by 1 base and J by 6 bases, with 4 bases of the junction left unmatched. DNA for the CDR3: TGTGCCAGCAGCCAAGTACAGGGGGCGTTTAATTCACCCCTCCACTTT. It is translated as CASSQVQGAFNSPLHF.